What follows describes a single T cell receptor beta chain. Its antigen is unknown. The data originate from a study of human T cells and chemical hapten exposure. Looking at the study overall: Alopecia universalis, totalis or areata was present in patients who were mostly female. Yields of TCR per sample differed, chiefly owing to small differences in pooled library volume.

The CDR3 consists of 14 residues. The V and J ends lost 4 bases and 7 bases respectively, with 14 bases between them. Looked up from germline, CDR1 is SEHNR and CDR2 is FQNEAQ (reference sequence). Time point given: patch test 1, 2 weeks after DPC sensitization. The sample's treatment: therapeutic diphenylcyclopropenone sensitization with weekly scalp DPC. It was from unfractionated whole blood that total RNA was extracted. At every patch-test visit, blood was drawn before the patch test was applied. TCRdb itself ran the RACE reads through MiXCR, one entry per CDR3 protein. This sample has about 35,000 distinct CDR3 sequences, with around 6.4% found just once. Study findings and constraints: Expanded TCRs formed significantly more large CDR3 similarity clusters than controls.

The source is a woman aged 25-40 years with alopecia areata. Some clones in this sample may be carry-over from other donors' samples. This sample comprised whole blood, obtained in connection with sensitization to the hapten diphenylcyclopropenone (DPC). The chain recombines TRBV7-9 with TRBJ2-1; D not certain. The CDR3 sequence is CASSSKPVENEQFF. For the CDR3, the DNA is TGTGCCAGCAGCTCCAAACCAGTTGAGAATGAGCAGTTCTTC.